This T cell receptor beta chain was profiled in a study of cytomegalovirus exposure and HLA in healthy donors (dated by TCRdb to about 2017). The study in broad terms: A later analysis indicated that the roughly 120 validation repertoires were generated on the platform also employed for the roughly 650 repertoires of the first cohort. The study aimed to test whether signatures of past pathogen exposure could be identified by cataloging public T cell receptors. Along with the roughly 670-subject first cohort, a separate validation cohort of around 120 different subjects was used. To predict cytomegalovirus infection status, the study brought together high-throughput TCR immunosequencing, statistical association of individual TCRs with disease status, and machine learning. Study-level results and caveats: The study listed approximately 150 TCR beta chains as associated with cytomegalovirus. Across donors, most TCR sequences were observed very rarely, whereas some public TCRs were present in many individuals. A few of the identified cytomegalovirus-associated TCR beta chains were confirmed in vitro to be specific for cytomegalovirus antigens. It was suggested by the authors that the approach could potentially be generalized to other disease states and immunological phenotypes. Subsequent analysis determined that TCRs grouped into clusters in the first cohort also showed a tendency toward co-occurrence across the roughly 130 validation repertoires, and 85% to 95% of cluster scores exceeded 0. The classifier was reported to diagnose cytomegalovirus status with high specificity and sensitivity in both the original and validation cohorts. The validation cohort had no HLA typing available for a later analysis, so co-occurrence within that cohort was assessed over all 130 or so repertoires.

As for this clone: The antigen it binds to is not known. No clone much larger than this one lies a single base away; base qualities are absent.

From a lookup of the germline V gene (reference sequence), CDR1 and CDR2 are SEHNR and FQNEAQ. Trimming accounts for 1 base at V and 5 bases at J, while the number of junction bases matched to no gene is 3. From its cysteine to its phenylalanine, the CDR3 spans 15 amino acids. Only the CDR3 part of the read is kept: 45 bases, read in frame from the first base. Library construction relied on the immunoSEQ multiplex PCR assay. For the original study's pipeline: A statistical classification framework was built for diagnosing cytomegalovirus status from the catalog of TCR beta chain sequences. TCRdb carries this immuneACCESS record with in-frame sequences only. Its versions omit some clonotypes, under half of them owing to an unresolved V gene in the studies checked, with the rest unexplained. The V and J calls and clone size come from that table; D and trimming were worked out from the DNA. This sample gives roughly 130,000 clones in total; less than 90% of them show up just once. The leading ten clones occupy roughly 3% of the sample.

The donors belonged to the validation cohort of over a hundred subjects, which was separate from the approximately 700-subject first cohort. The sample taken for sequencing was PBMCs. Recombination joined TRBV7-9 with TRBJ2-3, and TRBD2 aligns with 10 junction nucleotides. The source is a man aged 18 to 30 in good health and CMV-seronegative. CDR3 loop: CASSLERLAGDTQYF. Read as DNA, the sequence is TGTGCCAGCAGCTTAGAGAGACTAGCGGGAGATACGCAGTATTTT.